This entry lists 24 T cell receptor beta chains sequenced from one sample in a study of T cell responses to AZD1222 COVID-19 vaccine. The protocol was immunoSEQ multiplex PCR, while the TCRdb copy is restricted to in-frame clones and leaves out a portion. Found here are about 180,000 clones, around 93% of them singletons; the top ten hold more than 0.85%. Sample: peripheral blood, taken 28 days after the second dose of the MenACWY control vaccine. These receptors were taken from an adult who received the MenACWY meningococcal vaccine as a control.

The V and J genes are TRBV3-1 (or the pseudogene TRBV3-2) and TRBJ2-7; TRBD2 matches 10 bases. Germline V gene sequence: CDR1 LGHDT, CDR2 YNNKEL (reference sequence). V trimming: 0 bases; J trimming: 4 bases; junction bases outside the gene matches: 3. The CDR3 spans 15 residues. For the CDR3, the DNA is TGTGCCAGCAGCCAAGAATTTAGCGGGGGGTACGAGCAGTACTTC. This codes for CASSQEFSGGYEQYF.

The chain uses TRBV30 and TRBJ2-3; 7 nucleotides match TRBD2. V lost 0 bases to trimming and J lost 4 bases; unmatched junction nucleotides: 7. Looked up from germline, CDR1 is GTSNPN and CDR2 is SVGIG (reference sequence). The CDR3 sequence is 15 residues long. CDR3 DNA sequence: TGTGCCTGGAGTGTGCGGGGGTTGGGTCCAGATACGCAGTATTTT. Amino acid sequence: CAWSVRGLGPDTQYF.

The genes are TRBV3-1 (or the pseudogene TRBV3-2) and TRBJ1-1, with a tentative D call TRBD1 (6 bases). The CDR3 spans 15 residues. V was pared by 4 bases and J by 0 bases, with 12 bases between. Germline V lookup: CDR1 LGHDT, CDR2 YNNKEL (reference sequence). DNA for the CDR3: TGTGCCAGCAGCCGTGGACAGTTAATGAACACTGAAGCTTTCTTT. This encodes CASSRGQLMNTEAFF.

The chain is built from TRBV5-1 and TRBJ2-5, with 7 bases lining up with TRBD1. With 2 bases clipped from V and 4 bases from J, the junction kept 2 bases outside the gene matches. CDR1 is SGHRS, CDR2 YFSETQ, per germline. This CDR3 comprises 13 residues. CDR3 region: CASSFNRGETQYF. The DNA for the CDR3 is TGCGCCAGCAGCTTTAACAGGGGAGAGACCCAGTACTTC. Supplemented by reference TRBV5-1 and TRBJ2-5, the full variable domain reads KAGVTQTPRYLIKTRGQQVTLSCSPISGHRSVSWYQQTPGQGLQFLFEYFSETQRNKGNFPGRFSGRQFSNSRSEMNVSTLELGDSALYLCASSFNRGETQYFGPGTRLLVL.

As DNA, the CDR3 is TGTGCCAGCACAGGGACAATAAATTCACCCCTCCACTTT. Amino acid sequence: CASTGTINSPLHF. This chain links TRBV2 with TRBJ1-6, with D possibly TRBD1 on 6 matching bases. This CDR3 region has 13 residues. The V and J ends lost 7 bases and 7 bases respectively, with 11 bases between them. The germline gives CDR1 SNHLY, CDR2 FYNNEI.

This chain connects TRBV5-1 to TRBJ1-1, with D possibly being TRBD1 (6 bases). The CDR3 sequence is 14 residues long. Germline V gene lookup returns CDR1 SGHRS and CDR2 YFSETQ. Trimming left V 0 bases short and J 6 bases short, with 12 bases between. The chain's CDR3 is CASSLGAGVPEAFF. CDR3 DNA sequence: TGCGCCAGCAGCTTGGGGGCAGGGGTCCCTGAAGCTTTCTTT. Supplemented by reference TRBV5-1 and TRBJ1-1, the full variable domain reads KAGVTQTPRYLIKTRGQQVTLSCSPISGHRSVSWYQQTPGQGLQFLFEYFSETQRNKGNFPGRFSGRQFSNSRSEMNVSTLELGDSALYLCASSLGAGVPEAFFGQGTRLTVV.

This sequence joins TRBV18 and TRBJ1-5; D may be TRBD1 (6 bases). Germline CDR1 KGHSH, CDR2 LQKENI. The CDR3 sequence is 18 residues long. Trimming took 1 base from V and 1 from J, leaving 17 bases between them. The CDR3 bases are TGTGCCAGCTCACCACGCCAAGGGGGGGGACCCAGCAATCAGCCCCAGCATTTT. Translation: CASSPRQGGGPSNQPQHF.

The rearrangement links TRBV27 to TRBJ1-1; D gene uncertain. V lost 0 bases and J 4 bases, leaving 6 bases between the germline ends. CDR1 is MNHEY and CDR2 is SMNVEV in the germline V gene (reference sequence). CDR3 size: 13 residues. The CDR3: CASSLSGFTEAFF. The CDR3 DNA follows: TGTGCCAGCAGTTTATCAGGCTTCACTGAAGCTTTCTTT.

The CDR3 DNA reads as TGCAGCGTTTCGACAGGAGGGAACAATTCACCCCTCCACTTT. This encodes CSVSTGGNNSPLHF. This chain connects TRBV29-1 to TRBJ1-6; a weak D match, TRBD1 (6 bases). The CDR3 has 14 amino acids. V was cut by 5 bases and J by 7 bases, with 15 bases left in between. From germline, CDR1 is SQVTM and CDR2 ANQGSEA.

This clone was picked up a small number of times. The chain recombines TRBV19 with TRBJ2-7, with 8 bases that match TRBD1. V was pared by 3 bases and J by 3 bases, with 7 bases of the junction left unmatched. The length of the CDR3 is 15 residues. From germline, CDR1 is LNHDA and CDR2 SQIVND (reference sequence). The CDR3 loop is CASSILPGQDYEQYF. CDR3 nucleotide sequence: TGTGCCAGTAGTATCCTCCCGGGACAGGACTACGAGCAGTACTTC.

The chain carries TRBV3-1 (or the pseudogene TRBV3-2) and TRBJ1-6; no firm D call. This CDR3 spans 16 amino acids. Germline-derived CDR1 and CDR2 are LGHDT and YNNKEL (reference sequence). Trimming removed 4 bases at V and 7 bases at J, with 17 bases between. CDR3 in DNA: TGTGCCAGCAGCCCTTTCGGGCCCGGAGGCAATTCACCCCTCCACTTT. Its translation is CASSPFGPGGNSPLHF.

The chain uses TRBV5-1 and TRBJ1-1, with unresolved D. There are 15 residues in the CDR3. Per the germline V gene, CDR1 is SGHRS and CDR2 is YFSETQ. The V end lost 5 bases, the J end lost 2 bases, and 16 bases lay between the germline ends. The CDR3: CASRRADGRNTEAFF. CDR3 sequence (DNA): TGCGCCAGCAGACGCGCCGACGGCCGAAACACTGAAGCTTTCTTT.

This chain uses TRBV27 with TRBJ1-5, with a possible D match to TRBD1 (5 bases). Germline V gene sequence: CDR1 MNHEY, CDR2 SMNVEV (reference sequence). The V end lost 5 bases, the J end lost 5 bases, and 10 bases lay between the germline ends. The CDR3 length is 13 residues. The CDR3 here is CASSPLGDQPQHF. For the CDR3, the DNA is TGTGCCAGCAGTCCTCTGGGGGATCAGCCCCAGCATTTT.

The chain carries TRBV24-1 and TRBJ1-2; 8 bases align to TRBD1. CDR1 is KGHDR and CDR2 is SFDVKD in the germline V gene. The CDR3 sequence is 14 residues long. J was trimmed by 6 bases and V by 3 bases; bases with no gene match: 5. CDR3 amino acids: CATSDRGRGHGYTF. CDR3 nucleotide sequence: TGTGCCACCAGTGATCGGGGCAGGGGGCATGGCTACACCTTC.

The CDR3 region has the DNA TGTGCCTGGAGAATCCGGGACAGGGACTATGGCTACACCTTC. This gives the protein CAWRIRDRDYGYTF. This sequence joins TRBV30 and TRBJ1-2; 9 bases match TRBD1. J lost 3 bases, V lost 3 bases, and 5 bases had no gene match. CDR1 and CDR2 from the germline V gene are GTSNPN and SVGIG (reference sequence). The CDR3 consists of 14 residues.

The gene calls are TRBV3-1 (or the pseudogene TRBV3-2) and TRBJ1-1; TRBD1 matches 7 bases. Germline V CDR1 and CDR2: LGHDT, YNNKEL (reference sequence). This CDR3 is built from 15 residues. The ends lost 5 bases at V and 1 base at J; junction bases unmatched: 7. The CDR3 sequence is CASSDRTGPNTEAFF. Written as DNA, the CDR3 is TGTGCCAGCAGCGACCGGACAGGTCCGAACACTGAAGCTTTCTTT.

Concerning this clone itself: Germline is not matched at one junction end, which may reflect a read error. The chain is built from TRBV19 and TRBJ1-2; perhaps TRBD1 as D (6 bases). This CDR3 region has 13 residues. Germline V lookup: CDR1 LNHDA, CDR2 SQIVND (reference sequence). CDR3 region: CASSIAHRERSSF. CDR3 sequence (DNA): TGTGCCAGTAGTATAGCCCACAGGGAACGATCCTCCTTC.

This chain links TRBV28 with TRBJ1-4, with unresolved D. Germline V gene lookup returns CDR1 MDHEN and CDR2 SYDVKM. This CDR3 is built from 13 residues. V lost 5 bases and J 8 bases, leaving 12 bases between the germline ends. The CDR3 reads CASSRPGREKLFF. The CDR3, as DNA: TGTGCCAGCAGTCGTCCGGGAAGGGAAAAACTGTTTTTT.

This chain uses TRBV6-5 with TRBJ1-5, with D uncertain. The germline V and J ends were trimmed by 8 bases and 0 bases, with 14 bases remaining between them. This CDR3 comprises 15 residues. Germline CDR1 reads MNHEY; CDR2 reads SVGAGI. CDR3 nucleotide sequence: TGTGCCAGCGGCCGAGAGGTCCTTAGCAATCAGCCCCAGCATTTT. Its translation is CASGREVLSNQPQHF.

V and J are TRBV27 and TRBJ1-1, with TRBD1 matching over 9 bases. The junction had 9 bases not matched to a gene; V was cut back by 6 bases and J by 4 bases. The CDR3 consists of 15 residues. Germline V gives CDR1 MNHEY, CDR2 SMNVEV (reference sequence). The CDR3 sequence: CASRSQGARVTEAFF. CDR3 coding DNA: TGTGCCAGCAGGTCACAGGGGGCGCGGGTCACTGAAGCTTTCTTT.

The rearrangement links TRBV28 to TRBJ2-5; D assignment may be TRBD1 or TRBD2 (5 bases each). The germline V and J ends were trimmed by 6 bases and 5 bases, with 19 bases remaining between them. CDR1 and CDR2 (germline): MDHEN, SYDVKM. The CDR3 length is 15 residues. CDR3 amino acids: CASSPHWGAGETQYF. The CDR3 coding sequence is TGTGCCAGCAGCCCTCATTGGGGCGCGGGTGAGACCCAGTACTTC.

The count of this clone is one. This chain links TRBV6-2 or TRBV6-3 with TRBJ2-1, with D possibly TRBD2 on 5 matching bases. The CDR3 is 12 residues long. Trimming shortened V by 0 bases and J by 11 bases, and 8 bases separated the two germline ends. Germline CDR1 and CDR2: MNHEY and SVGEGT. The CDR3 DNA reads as TGTGCCAGCAGTTACTCGACGGGGAAGCAGTTCTTC. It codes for CASSYSTGKQFF.

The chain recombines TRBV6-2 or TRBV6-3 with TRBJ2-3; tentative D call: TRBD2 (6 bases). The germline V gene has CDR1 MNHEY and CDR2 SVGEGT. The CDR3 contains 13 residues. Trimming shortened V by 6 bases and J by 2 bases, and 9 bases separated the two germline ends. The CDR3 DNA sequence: TGTGCCAGCAGCCGGGGGTTCACAGATACGCAGTATTTT. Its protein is CASSRGFTDTQYF.

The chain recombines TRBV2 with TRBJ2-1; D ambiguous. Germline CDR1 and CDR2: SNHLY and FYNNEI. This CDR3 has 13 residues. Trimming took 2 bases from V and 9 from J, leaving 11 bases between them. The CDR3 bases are TGTGCCAGCAGTGAAAAGGCCCTCGGTGAGCAGTTCTTC. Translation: CASSEKALGEQFF.